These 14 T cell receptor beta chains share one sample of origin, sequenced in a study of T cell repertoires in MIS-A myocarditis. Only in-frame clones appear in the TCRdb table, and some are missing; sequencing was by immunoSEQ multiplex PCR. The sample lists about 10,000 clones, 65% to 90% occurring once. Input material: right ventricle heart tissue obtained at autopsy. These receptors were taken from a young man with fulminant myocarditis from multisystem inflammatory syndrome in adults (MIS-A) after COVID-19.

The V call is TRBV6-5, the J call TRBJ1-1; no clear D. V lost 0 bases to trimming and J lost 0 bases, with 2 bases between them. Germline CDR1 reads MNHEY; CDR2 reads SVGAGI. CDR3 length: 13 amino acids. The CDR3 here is CASSYSMNTEAFF. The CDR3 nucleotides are TGTGCCAGCAGTTACTCGATGAACACTGAAGCTTTCTTT.

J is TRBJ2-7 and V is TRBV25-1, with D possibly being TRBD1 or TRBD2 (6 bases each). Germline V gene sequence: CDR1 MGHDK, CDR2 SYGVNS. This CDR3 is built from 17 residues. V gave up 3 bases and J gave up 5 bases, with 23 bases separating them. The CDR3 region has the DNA TGTGCCAGCAGTGAGGAGGTTAACATGTTAGGGGGGCACGAGCAGTACTTC. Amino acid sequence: CASSEEVNMLGGHEQYF.

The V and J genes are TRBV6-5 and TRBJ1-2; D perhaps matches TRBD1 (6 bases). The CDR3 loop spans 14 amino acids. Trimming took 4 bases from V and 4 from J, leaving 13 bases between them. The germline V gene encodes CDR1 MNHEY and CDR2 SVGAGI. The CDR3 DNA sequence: TGTGCCAGCAGTTCCCGAGGACAGATCTATGGCTACACCTTC. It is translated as CASSSRGQIYGYTF.

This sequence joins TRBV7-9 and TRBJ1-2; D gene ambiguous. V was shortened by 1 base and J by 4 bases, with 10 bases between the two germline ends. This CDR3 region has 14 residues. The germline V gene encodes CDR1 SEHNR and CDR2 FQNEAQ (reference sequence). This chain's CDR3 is CASSLGSASYGYTF. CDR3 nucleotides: TGTGCCAGCAGCTTAGGGTCGGCGAGCTATGGCTACACCTTC.

Here the CDR3 reads CASRLHGRLPMTEAFF. The CDR3 DNA sequence: TGTGCCAGCAGGCTCCACGGACGCCTTCCCATGACTGAAGCTTTCTTT. The rearrangement links TRBV28 to TRBJ1-1; the D is unclear. Trimming removed 6 bases from V and 5 bases from J, with 22 bases in between. Per germline, CDR1 MDHEN and CDR2 SYDVKM. This CDR3 has 16 residues.

The CDR3 here is CASSTGATGWTEAFF. DNA for the CDR3: TGTGCCAGTAGCACGGGAGCTACAGGGTGGACTGAAGCTTTCTTT. The chain employs TRBV19 and TRBJ1-1, with TRBD1 as a possible D gene (6 bases). Trimming removed 6 bases from V and 5 bases from J, with 19 bases in between. Germline lookup yields CDR1 LNHDA and CDR2 SQIVND (reference sequence). The CDR3 extends over 15 amino acids.

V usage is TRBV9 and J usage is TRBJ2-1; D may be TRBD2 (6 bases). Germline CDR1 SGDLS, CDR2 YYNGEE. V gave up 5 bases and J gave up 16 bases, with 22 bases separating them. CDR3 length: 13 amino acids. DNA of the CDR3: TGTGCCAGCAGTGAGTCCACGAGCGGGCCGGGCTTCTTC. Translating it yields CASSESTSGPGFF.

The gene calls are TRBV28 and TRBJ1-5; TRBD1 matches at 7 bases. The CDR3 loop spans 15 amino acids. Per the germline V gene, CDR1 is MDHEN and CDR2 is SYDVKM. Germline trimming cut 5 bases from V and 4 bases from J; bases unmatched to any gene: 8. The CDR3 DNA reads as TGTGCCAGCAGTCCTGACAGGGAGGAGAATCAGCCCCAGCATTTT. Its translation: CASSPDREENQPQHF.

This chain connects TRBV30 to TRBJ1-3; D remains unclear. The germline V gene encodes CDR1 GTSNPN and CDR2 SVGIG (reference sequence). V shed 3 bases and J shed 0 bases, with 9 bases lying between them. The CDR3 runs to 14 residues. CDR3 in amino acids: CAWSGKSSGNTIYF. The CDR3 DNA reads TGTGCCTGGAGCGGCAAGAGCTCTGGAAACACCATATATTTT. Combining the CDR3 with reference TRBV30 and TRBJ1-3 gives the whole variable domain SQTIHQWPATLVQPVGSPLSLECTVEGTSNPNLYWYRQAAGRGLQLLFYSVGIGQISSEVPQNLSASRPQDRQFILSSKKLLLSDSGFYLCAWSGKSSGNTIYFGEGSWLTVV.

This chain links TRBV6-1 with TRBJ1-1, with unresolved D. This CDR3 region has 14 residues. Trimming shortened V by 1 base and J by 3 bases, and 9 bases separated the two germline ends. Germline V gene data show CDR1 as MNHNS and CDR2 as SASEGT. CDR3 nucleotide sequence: TGTGCCAGCAGTGAAGTGCGGGGAGACACTGAAGCTTTCTTT. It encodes CASSEVRGDTEAFF.

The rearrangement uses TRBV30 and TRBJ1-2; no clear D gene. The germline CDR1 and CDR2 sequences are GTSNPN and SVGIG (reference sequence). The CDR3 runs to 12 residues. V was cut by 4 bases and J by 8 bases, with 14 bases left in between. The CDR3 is CAWMEAGAGYTF. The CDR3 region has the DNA TGTGCCTGGATGGAGGCCGGAGCGGGCTACACCTTC.

DNA of the CDR3: TGTGCCAGCAGCAAAGAGGCTGGGGGACAGGCTCCTACTGGAAACACCATATATTTT. Translated, it gives CASSKEAGGQAPTGNTIYF. The chain is built from TRBV21-1 and TRBJ1-3; TRBD1 was called by the table and not checked on the DNA. TRBV21-1 is shown as a pseudogene. The CDR3 runs to 19 residues.

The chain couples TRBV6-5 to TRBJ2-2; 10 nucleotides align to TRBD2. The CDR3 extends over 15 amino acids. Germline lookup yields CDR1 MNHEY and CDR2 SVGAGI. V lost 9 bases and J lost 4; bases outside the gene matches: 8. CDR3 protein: CASRLAGVPTGELFF. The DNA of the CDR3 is TGTGCCAGTCGTCTAGCGGGAGTCCCCACCGGGGAGCTGTTTTTT.

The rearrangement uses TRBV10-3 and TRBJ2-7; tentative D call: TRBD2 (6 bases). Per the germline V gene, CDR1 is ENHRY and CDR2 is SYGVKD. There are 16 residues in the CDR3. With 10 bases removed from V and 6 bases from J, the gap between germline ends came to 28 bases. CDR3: CASGRASETPGVEQYF. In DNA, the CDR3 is TGTGCCAGCGGTCGGGCTTCTGAGACTCCGGGGGTCGAGCAGTACTTC.